This TCR beta chain was found in a study of beta chain features in type 1 diabetes. Turning to the study itself: Healthy donors and patients showed comparable age, gender and cell yields. Summed over all samples, the examined sorted cells came to roughly 110,000,000. General study points: PCR might preferentially amplify shorter templates, equally in patients and controls.

Unmatched junction bases numbered 5, after V lost 4 bases and J lost 5 bases. This CDR3 has 14 amino acids. CDR1 is SGHNT and CDR2 is YENEEA in the germline V gene. This clone showed up just a few times. Its antigen remains unidentified. Expressed TCRB transcripts were sequenced because the isolated RNA had all been reverse transcribed beforehand. Profiled with immunoSEQ multiplex PCR; TCRdb holds only in-frame clones, not every one. Among over 120,000 clones, 9% to 9.5% were seen once, and the ten largest hold around 0.63%. The TCR comes from a man in his late teens or twenties in good health. Sequencing input: central memory CD4+ T cells from blood. The rearrangement joins TRBV11-3 to TRBJ2-1; 7 bases match TRBD2. CDR3 bases: TGTGCCAGCAGCTCATCGGGACTAAACAATGAGCAGTTCTTC. Protein: CASSSSGLNNEQFF. Complete variable domain (other parts from reference TRBV11-3 and TRBJ2-1): EAGVVQSPRYKIIEKKQPVAFWCNPISGHNTLYWYLQNLGQGPELLIRYENEEAVDDSQLPKDRFSAERLKGVDSTLKIQPAELGDSAVYLCASSSSGLNNEQFFGPGTRLTVL.